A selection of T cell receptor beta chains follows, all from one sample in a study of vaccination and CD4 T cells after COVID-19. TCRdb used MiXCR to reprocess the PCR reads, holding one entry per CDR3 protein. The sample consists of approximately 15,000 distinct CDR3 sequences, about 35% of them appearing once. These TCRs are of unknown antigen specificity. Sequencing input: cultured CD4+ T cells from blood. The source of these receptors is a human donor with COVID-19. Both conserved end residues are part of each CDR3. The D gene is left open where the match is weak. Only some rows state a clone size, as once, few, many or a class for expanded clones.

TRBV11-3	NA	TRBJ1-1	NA	CASSSKGGANTEAFF	TGTGCCAGCAGCTCAAAGGGGGGGGCTAACACTGAAGCTTTCTTT
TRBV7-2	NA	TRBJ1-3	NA	CASSLNQGTINTIYF	TGTGCCAGCAGCTTAAATCAGGGAACTATCAACACCATATATTTT
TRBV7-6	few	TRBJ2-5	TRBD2	CASSLGWTSGQTQYF	TGTGCCAGCAGCTTAGGCTGGACTAGCGGTCAGACCCAGTACTTC
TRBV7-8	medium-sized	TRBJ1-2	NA	CASSLVGVGYTF	TGTGCCAGCAGCTTAGTGGGGGTCGGCTACACCTTC
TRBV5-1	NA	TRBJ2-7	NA	CASSLERGGSYEQYF	TGCGCCAGCAGCTTGGAAAGGGGTGGCTCCTACGAGCAGTACTTC
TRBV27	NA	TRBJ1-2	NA	CASSLPGASGYTF	TGTGCCAGCAGTTTACCAGGGGCCAGTGGCTACACCTTC
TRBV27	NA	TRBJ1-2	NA	CASSLRQGGGYTF	TGTGCCAGCAGTTTACGCCAGGGAGGCGGCTACACCTTC
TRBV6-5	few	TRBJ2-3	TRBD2	CASSYSWTSGRPDTQYF	TGTGCCAGCAGTTACTCTTGGACTAGCGGGCGCCCAGATACGCAGTATTTT
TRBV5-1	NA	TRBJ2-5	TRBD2	CASSLGPGGVQETQYF	TGCGCCAGCAGCTTGGGTCCCGGGGGGGTACAAGAGACCCAGTACTTC
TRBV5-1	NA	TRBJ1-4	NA	CASSSGATATNEKLFF	TGCGCCAGCAGTTCGGGGGCCACTGCAACTAATGAAAAACTGTTTTTT
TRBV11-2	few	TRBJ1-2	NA	CASSLDRTGYGYTF	TGTGCCAGCAGCTTAGATCGAACAGGCTATGGCTACACCTTC
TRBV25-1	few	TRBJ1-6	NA	CASSDLARNSPLHF	TGTGCCAGCAGTGATTTGGCACGAAATTCACCCCTCCACTTT
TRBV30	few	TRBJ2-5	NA	CAWRPGGETQYF	TGTGCCTGGAGGCCTGGCGGGGAGACCCAGTACTTC
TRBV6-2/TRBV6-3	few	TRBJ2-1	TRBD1	CASSPRQGKGSYNEQFF	TGTGCCAGCAGTCCCCGACAGGGGAAAGGCTCCTACAATGAGCAGTTCTTC
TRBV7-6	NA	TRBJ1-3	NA	CASSLAAGNTIYF	TGTGCCAGCAGCTTAGCGGCAGGAAACACCATATATTTT
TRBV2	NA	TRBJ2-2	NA	CASSATNTGELFF	TGTGCCAGCAGCGCGACGAACACCGGGGAGCTGTTTTTT
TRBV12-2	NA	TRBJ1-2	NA	CASRLVITAGYTF	TGTGCAAGTCGCTTAGTTATAACGGCAGGCTACACCTTC
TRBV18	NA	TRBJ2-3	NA	CASSRGDWTDTQYF	TGTGCCAGCTCACGTGGGGACTGGACAGATACGCAGTATTTT
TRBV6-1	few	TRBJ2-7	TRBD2	CASSEGRRGGVEQYF	TGTGCCAGCAGTGAAGGTCGGCGGGGGGGCGTCGAGCAGTACTTC
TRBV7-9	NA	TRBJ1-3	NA	CASSSPGFMYF	TGTGCCAGCAGCTCCCCCGGGTTCATGTATTTT
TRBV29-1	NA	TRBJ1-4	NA	CSVAQGLNEKLFF	TGCAGCGTTGCGCAGGGCCTTAATGAAAAACTGTTTTTT
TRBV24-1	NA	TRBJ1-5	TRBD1	CATSETGGRNQPPHF	TGTGCCACCAGTGAGACAGGGGGCCGCAATCAGCCCCCGCATTTT
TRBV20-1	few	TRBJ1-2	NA	CSARVGGGIYGYTF	TGCAGTGCTAGAGTCGGGGGCGGGATCTATGGCTACACCTTC
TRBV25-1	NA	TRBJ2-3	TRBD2	CASSELGLHSVPGTSGVVVDTQYF	TGTGCCAGCAGTGAATTGGGTTTACACTCGGTTCCCGGGACTAGCGGGGTTGTTGTAGATACGCAGTATTTT
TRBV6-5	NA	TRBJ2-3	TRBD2	CASSYSGRESIAGVRTDTQYF	TGTGCCAGCAGTTACTCGGGCAGGGAATCAATAGCGGGGGTACGCACAGATACGCAGTATTTT
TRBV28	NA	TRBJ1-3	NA	CASSPPRAGGNTIYF	TGTGCCAGCAGCCCTCCGAGGGCTGGAGGAAACACCATATATTTT
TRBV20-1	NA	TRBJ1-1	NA	CSARETGSATEAFF	TGCAGTGCTAGAGAGACGGGGTCGGCCACTGAAGCTTTCTTT
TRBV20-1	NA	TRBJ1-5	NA	CSARPGQSNQPQHF	TGCAGTGCTAGGCCGGGACAAAGCAATCAGCCCCAGCATTTT
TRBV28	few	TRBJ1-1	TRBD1	CASRLQGGFTEAFF	TGTGCCAGCAGGCTACAGGGGGGGTTCACTGAAGCTTTCTTT
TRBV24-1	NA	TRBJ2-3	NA	CATSRGGTDTQYF	TGTGCCACCAGCAGGGGGGGCACAGATACGCAGTATTTT
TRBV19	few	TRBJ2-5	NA	CASSITPSRETQYF	TGTGCCAGTAGTATAACCCCGTCCAGAGAGACCCAGTACTTC
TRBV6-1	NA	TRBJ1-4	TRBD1	CASSKRQGAAEKLFF	TGTGCCAGCAGTAAAAGACAGGGGGCGGCTGAAAAACTGTTTTTT
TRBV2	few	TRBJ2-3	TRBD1	CASNLGTATDTQYF	TGTGCCAGCAATTTGGGGACAGCCACAGATACGCAGTATTTT
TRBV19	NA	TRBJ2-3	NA	CASSISAVPPTDTQYF	TGTGCCAGTAGTATAAGCGCGGTCCCCCCCACAGATACGCAGTATTTT
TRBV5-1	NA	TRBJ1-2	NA	CASSFQTGINYGYTF	TGCGCCAGCAGCTTTCAAACCGGGATTAACTATGGCTACACCTTC
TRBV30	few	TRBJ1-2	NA	CAWSPEHHGYTF	TGTGCCTGGAGCCCAGAGCACCATGGCTACACCTTC
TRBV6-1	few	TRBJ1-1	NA	CASSDTLRGNTEAFF	TGTGCCAGCAGTGACACGCTTCGGGGGAACACTGAAGCTTTCTTT
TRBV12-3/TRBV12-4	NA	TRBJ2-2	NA	CASILRGRVTGELFF	TGTGCCAGCATCCTCAGGGGGAGGGTCACCGGGGAGCTGTTTTTT
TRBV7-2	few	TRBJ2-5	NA	CASSLDGYRETQYF	TGTGCCAGCAGCTTAGACGGATACAGGGAGACCCAGTACTTC
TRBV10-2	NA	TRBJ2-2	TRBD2	CASGEGSGTGELFF	TGCGCCAGCGGGGAGGGGTCGGGCACCGGGGAGCTGTTTTTT
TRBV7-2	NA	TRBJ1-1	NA	CASSLRATNTEAFF	TGTGCCAGCAGCTTGCGGGCGACGAACACTGAAGCTTTCTTT
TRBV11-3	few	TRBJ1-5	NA	CASSQGDQPQHF	TGTGCCAGCTCTCAGGGTGATCAGCCCCAGCATTTT
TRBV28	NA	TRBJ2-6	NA	CASKETGQYSGANVLTF	TGTGCCAGCAAAGAGACAGGCCAGTACTCTGGGGCCAACGTCCTGACTTTC
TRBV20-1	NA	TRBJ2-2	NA	CSARFRGDTGELFF	TGCAGTGCTAGATTCAGGGGAGATACCGGGGAGCTGTTTTTT
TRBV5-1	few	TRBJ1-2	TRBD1	CASSMDRDYGYTF	TGCGCCAGCAGCATGGACAGGGACTATGGCTACACCTTC
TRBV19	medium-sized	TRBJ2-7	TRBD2	CASRSAGGSYEQYF	TGTGCCAGTAGATCAGCGGGAGGCTCCTACGAGCAGTACTTC
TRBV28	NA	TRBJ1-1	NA	CASSSRGVSTEAFF	TGTGCCAGCAGCTCCAGGGGCGTGAGCACTGAAGCTTTCTTT
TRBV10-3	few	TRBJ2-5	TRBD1	CAIAGTGSGETQYF	TGTGCCATCGCGGGGACAGGGAGCGGGGAGACCCAGTACTTC
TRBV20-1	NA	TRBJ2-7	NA	CSGNPSSYEQYF	TGCAGTGGTAACCCGAGCTCCTACGAGCAGTACTTC
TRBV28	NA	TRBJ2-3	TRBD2	CASSGSGLSRTDTQYF	TGTGCCAGCAGTGGTAGCGGGTTGAGTCGTACAGATACGCAGTATTTT
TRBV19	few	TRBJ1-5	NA	CASSIGGARSNQPQHF	TGTGCCAGTAGTATCGGGGGGGCGCGAAGCAATCAGCCCCAGCATTTT
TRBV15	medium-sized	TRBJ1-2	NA	CATSRDRVNYGYTF	TGTGCCACCAGCAGAGATAGGGTTAACTATGGCTACACCTTC
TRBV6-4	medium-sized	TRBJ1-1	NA	CASSVSPGNTEAFF	TGTGCCAGCAGTGTCTCACCGGGAAACACTGAAGCTTTCTTT
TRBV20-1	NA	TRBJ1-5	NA	CSARARSGNQPQHF	TGCAGTGCTCGGGCGAGAAGTGGCAATCAGCCCCAGCATTTT
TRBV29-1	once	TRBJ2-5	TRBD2	CSVAGGLETQYF	TGCAGCGTTGCGGGGGGTTTGGAGACCCAGTACTTC
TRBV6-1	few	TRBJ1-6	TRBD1	CASRGQGALSYNSPLHF	TGTGCCAGCAGGGGGCAGGGGGCTCTCTCCTATAATTCACCCCTCCACTTT
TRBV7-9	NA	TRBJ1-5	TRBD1	CASSPGTGGNQPQHF	TGTGCCAGCAGCCCCGGGACAGGGGGCAATCAGCCCCAGCATTTT
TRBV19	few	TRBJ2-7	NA	CASGNRADYEQYF	TGTGCCAGCGGGAACAGGGCAGACTACGAGCAGTACTTC
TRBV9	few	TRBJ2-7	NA	CASSVGTGSDEQYF	TGTGCCAGCAGCGTAGGTACAGGGTCCGACGAGCAGTACTTC